This entry features one T cell receptor (beta chain) sequence. Its antigen is undetermined. The assay was immunoSEQ multiplex PCR, and TCRdb's table has in-frame clones only and misses some. This sample has approximately 25,000 clones; about four fifths occur once, and the top ten carry 24%. This record comes from a study of radiotherapy plus CTLA-4 blockade in lung cancer. The wider study: Among all patients, about 19% showed objective responses, while roughly 34% had disease control. Study-wide results and limits: Among reported predictors of response, early blood T cell clone dynamics with interferon-beta performed best. Expansion of tumor-derived TCR clones was observed in blood after radiotherapy plus ipilimumab.

This TCR came from a human donor with non-small cell lung cancer that progressed on radiotherapy plus ipilimumab. The source was peripheral blood, collected from a patient treated with radiotherapy plus ipilimumab.

The CDR3 loop is CAWVGIYGYTF. The CDR3 DNA reads TGTGCCTGGGTGGGGATCTATGGCTACACCTTC. The V call is TRBV30, the J call TRBJ1-2; D is unclear. CDR3 length: 11 amino acids. Germline V gene data show CDR1 as GTSNPN and CDR2 as SVGIG (reference sequence). Trimming stripped 5 bases from V and 4 bases from J, with 8 bases between.